This T cell receptor beta chain was observed in a study of control samples from healthy donors and cancer patients. The CDR3 spans 16 residues. The V end was cut by 1 base, the J end by 0 bases, with 11 bases between. Germline values: CDR1 LGHDT, CDR2 YNNKEL (reference sequence). Assay: immunoSEQ multiplex PCR; the TCRdb copy retains only in-frame clones and omits some. The data show about 130,000 clones, with about nine tenths seen just once and less than 7% held by the top ten. The sample taken for sequencing was blood. The sequence derives from a man aged 18 to 29 in good health. This chain links TRBV3-1 (or the pseudogene TRBV3-2) with TRBJ2-3, with D possibly matching TRBD2 (5 bases). The CDR3 coding sequence is TGTGCCAGCAGCCAAGTGACTATCTCTAGCACAGATACGCAGTATTTT. As protein: CASSQVTISSTDTQYF.